Below, 27 T cell receptor beta chains from the same sample are listed, as sequenced in a study of T cells in Graves' hyperthyroidism and ophthalmopathy. The investigators amplified TCR beta CDR3 regions from RNA transcripts. The HTBI primer set served for first-round RT-PCR of the TCR CDR3. Via MiXCR, TCRdb re-called the multiplex PCR reads, giving one row per CDR3 protein. The sample contains hundreds of thousands of distinct CDR3 sequences, approximately 19% of which appear only once. Sequenced: blood. The source is a woman aged 18-29 years with Graves' hyperthyroidism.

V gene TRBV25-1 combines with J gene TRBJ1-1; D not resolved. The CDR3 contains 14 residues. CDR1 MGHDK and CDR2 SYGVNS come from the germline V gene. Trimming left V 1 base short and J 1 base short, with 7 bases between. The CDR3 is CASSEFGRNTEAFF. The CDR3 DNA sequence: TGTGCCAGCAGTGAATTTGGCAGGAACACTGAAGCTTTCTTT.

This clonotype was detected many times. The chain recombines TRBV7-3 with TRBJ1-6; TRBD1 might be the D (5 bases). Germline assignment: CDR1 SGHTA and CDR2 FQGTGA. This CDR3 spans 15 amino acids. V dropped 5 bases and J dropped 10 bases, with 18 bases sitting between them. The CDR3 spells CASSPTPGRESPLHF. The CDR3 DNA is TGTGCCAGCAGCCCGACCCCGGGCAGGGAGTCACCCCTCCACTTT.

This clonotype has a count of ten or more. This chain uses TRBV12-3 or TRBV12-4 with TRBJ2-5; 7 nucleotides align to TRBD2. The V gene end was trimmed by 5 bases and the J gene end by 2 bases; junction bases not matched to a gene: 11. The CDR3 runs to 16 residues. The CDR3 DNA reads as TGTGCCAGCAGTCGCTTAGGACTAGGGAGGCAAGAGACCCAGTACTTC. Residues: CASSRLGLGRQETQYF.

At least ten counts were recorded for this clonotype. V is TRBV20-1 and J is TRBJ1-3; perhaps TRBD1 as D (6 bases). Trimming left V 0 bases short and J 3 bases short, with 18 bases between. The CDR3 is 17 amino acids. Germline V gene sequence: CDR1 DFQATT, CDR2 SNEGSKA (reference sequence). CDR3 coding DNA: TGCAGTGCTAGAGATGCTGTACCCAGGGGCTTTGGAAACACCATATATTTT. Amino acids: CSARDAVPRGFGNTIYF.

This clonotype was observed at least ten times. The rearrangement uses TRBV6-5 and TRBJ2-7; the D is unclear. The CDR3 has 14 residues. V shed 2 bases and J shed 0 bases, with 8 bases lying between them. The V gene's germline CDR1 is MNHEY and CDR2 SVGAGI. CDR3 in amino acids: CASSYEHNSYEQYF. The DNA for the CDR3 is TGTGCCAGCAGTTACGAACACAACTCCTACGAGCAGTACTTC.

In this sample, this clonotype turned up a few times. This chain connects TRBV28 to TRBJ2-5; D may be TRBD2 (5 bases). Trimming cost V 2 bases and J 7 bases, with 11 bases left between them. This CDR3 spans 13 amino acids. CDR1 MDHEN and CDR2 SYDVKM come from the germline V gene. CDR3 DNA: TGTGCCAGCAGTTTAAATAGTGCGGGGACCCAGTACTTC. Translated: CASSLNSAGTQYF.

This clonotype has at least ten counts. V and J are TRBV6-1 and TRBJ1-5; tentative D call: TRBD1 (5 bases). V gave up 8 bases and J gave up 4 bases, with 15 bases separating them. This CDR3 region has 14 residues. CDR1 is MNHNS, CDR2 SASEGT, per germline. CDR3 sequence (DNA): TGTGCCAGCGTCCAAGGGGCGGCAAATCAGCCCCAGCATTTT. Protein product: CASVQGAANQPQHF.

This rearrangement joins TRBV4-2 to TRBJ2-3; 13 bases fit TRBD2. Trimming took 3 bases from V and 4 from J; bases not matched to a gene: 4. CDR3 length: 16 amino acids. CDR1 is LGHNA and CDR2 is YNFKEQ in the germline V gene. As DNA, the CDR3 is TGTGCCAGCAGCCAGACTAGCGGGGGGTACGCAGATACGCAGTATTTT. It translates to CASSQTSGGYADTQYF.

CDR3 nucleotide sequence: TGTGCCAGCAGCAATCTCGACAGACCGAACACCGGGGAGCTGTTTTTT. Protein: CASSNLDRPNTGELFF. V is TRBV3-1 and J is TRBJ2-2; maybe TRBD1 (5 bases). Looked up from germline, CDR1 is LGHDT and CDR2 is YNNKEL (reference sequence). V was clipped by 5 bases and J by 0 bases, with 13 bases between them. CDR3 size: 16 residues.

This clonotype was counted ten times or more. This chain uses TRBV6-5 with TRBJ1-1, with D maybe TRBD1 (6 bases). Trimming shortened V by 1 base and J by 1 base, and 13 bases separated the two germline ends. The CDR3 is 16 residues long. Germline CDR1 is MNHEY and CDR2 is SVGAGI. The CDR3 nucleotides read TGTGCCAGCAGTTACTGGTGGGGGCACCCGAACACTGAAGCTTTCTTT. As protein: CASSYWWGHPNTEAFF.

V and J are TRBV5-1 and TRBJ1-5; D unresolved. The V end lost 4 bases, the J end lost 4 bases, and 15 bases lay between the germline ends. Per germline, CDR1 SGHRS and CDR2 YFSETQ. This CDR3 has 15 residues. CDR3 protein: CASSITGSLNQPQHF. The CDR3 bases are TGCGCCAGCAGCATCACCGGGAGTCTTAATCAGCCCCAGCATTTT. The full variable domain, completed using reference TRBV5-1 and TRBJ1-5, is KAGVTQTPRYLIKTRGQQVTLSCSPISGHRSVSWYQQTPGQGLQFLFEYFSETQRNKGNFPGRFSGRQFSNSRSEMNVSTLELGDSALYLCASSITGSLNQPQHFGDGTRLSIL.

This clonotype was seen repeatedly, ten times or more. The chain combines TRBV6-5 with TRBJ1-1; TRBD1 aligns across 8 bases. CDR3 length: 16 residues. Trimming cost V 1 base and J 4 bases; bases outside gene matches: 8. Germline values: CDR1 MNHEY, CDR2 SVGAGI. The CDR3 DNA follows: TGTGCCAGCAGTTACTTGGCAGGGGGCCGAAGCACTGAAGCTTTCTTT. This gives the protein CASSYLAGGRSTEAFF.

This clonotype turned up a few times. The V and J genes are TRBV6-5 and TRBJ1-5; TRBD1 might be the D (6 bases). The CDR3 consists of 15 residues. Germline CDR1 MNHEY, CDR2 SVGAGI. Trimming stripped 0 bases from V and 4 bases from J, with 10 bases between. The CDR3 protein is CASSYSGHQNQPQHF. In nucleotides, the CDR3 is TGTGCCAGCAGTTACTCGGGACATCAAAATCAGCCCCAGCATTTT.

The gene calls are TRBV7-3 and TRBJ1-1, with TRBD1 as a possible D gene (5 bases). The CDR3 has 17 residues. CDR1 is SGHTA, CDR2 FQGTGA, per germline. Trimming stripped 3 bases from V and 1 base from J, with 18 bases between. CDR3 residues: CASSLGLWNRENTEAFF. CDR3 bases: TGTGCCAGCAGCTTGGGACTTTGGAACCGGGAGAACACTGAAGCTTTCTTT.

The table lists this clonotype with many counts. The V call is TRBV7-3, the J call TRBJ2-2; a weak D match, TRBD1 (6 bases). The germline V and J ends were trimmed by 3 bases and 6 bases, with 20 bases remaining between them. Germline loops: CDR1 SGHTA, CDR2 FQGTGA. This CDR3 region has 17 residues. The DNA of the CDR3 is TGTGCCAGCAGCTTTTTGGGACATGAGTTCTTGGCCGGGGAGCTGTTTTTT. Its translation: CASSFLGHEFLAGELFF.

This clonotype was observed at least ten times. This chain links TRBV2 with TRBJ2-5; no reliable D call. The CDR3 is made up of 16 amino acids. Germline V lookup: CDR1 SNHLY, CDR2 FYNNEI. The V and J ends lost 7 bases and 0 bases respectively, with 18 bases between them. CDR3 in DNA: TGTGCCAGCATTCAAGATCGGGCAGGATACCAAGAGACCCAGTACTTC. Amino acid sequence: CASIQDRAGYQETQYF.

This clonotype occurred many times. The rearrangement links TRBV6-1 to TRBJ1-2, with D perhaps TRBD1 (5 bases). CDR3 length: 13 amino acids. With 5 bases removed from V and 7 bases from J, the gap between germline ends came to 14 bases. CDR1 and CDR2 (germline): MNHNS, SASEGT. The CDR3 coding sequence is TGTGCCAGCAGTCAGGACACCCCTAGTGGCTACACCTTC. Its protein is CASSQDTPSGYTF.

There are many counts of this clonotype. V gene TRBV6-1 combines with J gene TRBJ2-7; 7 bases match TRBD1. Trimming took 7 bases from V and 0 from J; bases not matched to a gene: 9. Germline V gene data show CDR1 as MNHNS and CDR2 as SASEGT. The CDR3 runs to 15 residues. CDR3 sequence reads: CASKEQGSSSYEQYF. The CDR3 DNA sequence: TGTGCCAGCAAAGAACAGGGGTCTAGCTCCTACGAGCAGTACTTC.

Comments on this clonotype: A much larger clone sits a single nucleotide away, making a read error possible. This chain uses TRBV6-1 with TRBJ1-1, with D unresolved. V lost 6 bases and J lost 11, with 7 bases in between. Looked up from germline, CDR1 is MNHNS and CDR2 is SASEGT. The CDR3 runs to 9 residues. DNA for the CDR3: TGTGCCAGCAGGGTGCAGGCTTTCTTT. This gives the protein CASRVQAFF.

The chain recombines TRBV30 with TRBJ1-2; D gene unclear. Germline V gives CDR1 GTSNPN, CDR2 SVGIG (reference sequence). With 6 bases removed from V and 9 bases from J, the gap between germline ends came to 11 bases. The CDR3 loop spans 10 amino acids. CDR3 in amino acids: CACGRASYTF. DNA for the CDR3: TGTGCCTGTGGCCGAGCCAGCTACACCTTC. Variable domain in full (rest from reference TRBV30 and TRBJ1-2): SQTIHQWPATLVQPVGSPLSLECTVEGTSNPNLYWYRQAAGRGLQLLFYSVGIGQISSEVPQNLSASRPQDRQFILSSKKLLLSDSGFYLCACGRASYTFGSGTRLTVV.

This clonotype was counted many times. The chain couples TRBV7-2 to TRBJ2-5, with 7 positions matching TRBD2. The V gene's germline CDR1 is SGHTA and CDR2 FQGNSA. Losses at the gene ends were 2 bases for V and 3 bases for J; bases not matched to a gene: 3. The CDR3 consists of 14 residues. This CDR3 is CASSLWAGEETQYF. The CDR3 DNA sequence: TGTGCCAGCAGCTTATGGGCGGGGGAAGAGACCCAGTACTTC.

This clonotype showed up many times. CDR3 sequence (DNA): TGCAGTGCAGCCGGGGGTTCCACTGAAGCTTTCTTT. This codes for CSAAGGSTEAFF. The chain joins TRBV20-1 to TRBJ1-1; a possible D gene is TRBD1 (5 bases). The CDR3 runs 12 residues. Germline V gene lookup returns CDR1 DFQATT and CDR2 SNEGSKA (reference sequence). Trimming stripped 6 bases from V and 4 bases from J, with 12 bases between.

There are many counts of this clonotype. The chain has TRBV12-3 or TRBV12-4 and TRBJ2-5; 8 bases fit TRBD1. The length of the CDR3 is 15 residues. The ends lost 3 bases at V and 4 bases at J; junction bases unmatched: 7. The CDR3 region is CASSLGQGARETQYF. The CDR3 DNA sequence: TGTGCCAGCAGTTTGGGCCAGGGGGCTCGAGAGACCCAGTACTTC.

This clonotype has at least ten counts. The chain uses TRBV12-3 or TRBV12-4 and TRBJ1-5; D possibly corresponds to TRBD1 (5 bases). V gave up 7 bases and J gave up 0 bases, with 10 bases separating them. The CDR3 totals 14 residues. The DNA for the CDR3 is TGTGCCAGCATCGACAGCTATAGCAATCAGCCCCAGCATTTT. Its protein product is CASIDSYSNQPQHF.

This clonotype was counted between two and nine times. V usage is TRBV4-1 and J usage is TRBJ1-1; 9 bases align to TRBD1. After removal of 1 base from V and 0 bases from J, the junction contained 9 bases not matched to a gene. The CDR3 totals 18 residues. Germline V lookup: CDR1 MGHRA, CDR2 YSYEKL. The CDR3 loop is CASSQGPHRGPMNTEAFF. In DNA form, the CDR3 reads TGCGCCAGCAGCCAAGGACCACACAGGGGGCCCATGAACACTGAAGCTTTCTTT.

This clonotype was seen at least ten times. The chain joins TRBV6-1 to TRBJ1-5, with TRBD1 matching over 10 bases. The trim removed 6 bases at V and 7 bases at J, leaving 6 bases unmatched. CDR3 length: 14 residues. Germline loops: CDR1 MNHNS, CDR2 SASEGT. The CDR3 DNA reads TGTGCCAGCAGAGTGACAGGGGGCGGACAGCCCCAGCATTTT. Translated, it gives CASRVTGGGQPQHF.

This clonotype came up a few times. The V call is TRBV3-1, the J call TRBJ1-1, with 10 bases matching TRBD1. J was trimmed by 5 bases and V by 4 bases; bases with no gene match: 10. The CDR3 loop spans 16 amino acids. CDR1 is LGHDT, CDR2 YNNKEL, per germline (reference sequence). CDR3 sequence (DNA): TGTGCCAGCAGCCCACGGGACAGGGGTGCGAGTACTGAAGCTTTCTTT. It is translated as CASSPRDRGASTEAFF.